This entry is about one TCR beta chain. Its target is unknown. The data belong to a study of shared clonotypes between healthy human individuals. The study's findings and limits: All-four-donor shared clonotypes had higher generation probabilities than non-shared clonotypes did. Rarefaction analysis demonstrated incomplete sorted-subset sequencing notwithstanding large depth. Some naive CD4 clonotypes, around 4.7%, turned up in common across several donors.

The naive CD8 subset, CD45RO-negative cells positively selected for CCR7, excluded terminally differentiated effector memory CD45RA+ cells. V was clipped by 2 bases and J by 6 bases, with 13 bases between them. The CDR3 length is 15 residues. CDR1 MNHNS and CDR2 SASEGT come from the germline V gene. TCRdb's copy holds only in-frame clones and misses some; the assay was immunoSEQ multiplex PCR. The sample carries about 2 million clones, 85% to 95% recorded once. The clonotype was recovered from a man aged 18 to 30 in good health. Material: naive CD8+ T cells sorted from blood. V usage is TRBV6-1 and J usage is TRBJ2-2, with a possible D match to TRBD2 (6 bases). In DNA form, the CDR3 reads TGTGCCAGCAGTGAAATGAAGGGCGGGGCCGGGGAGCTGTTTTTT. As protein: CASSEMKGGAGELFF.